This T cell receptor beta chain was identified during a study of shared clonotypes between healthy human individuals. Study context: The cohort comprised a couple of women and a few men. Their ages spanned 18 to 49 years.

Some clones are missing from TCRdb's copy, which holds only in-frame ones; the method was immunoSEQ multiplex PCR. The table shows approximately 480,000 clones, with approximately 79% occurring only once. The CDR3 has 11 residues. Germline loops: CDR1 DFQATT, CDR2 SNEGSKA (reference sequence). The ends were cut back, 6 bases at V and 3 bases at J, with 9 bases in the middle. Material: PBMCs. The TCR comes from a woman in her thirties or forties in good health. Some clones in this sample may be carry-over from other donors' samples. This chain links TRBV20-1 with TRBJ2-7; D ambiguous. The CDR3 reads CSANEYYEQYF. The DNA of the CDR3 is TGCAGTGCCAACGAATACTACGAGCAGTACTTC.